These 16 T cell receptor beta chains originate from one sample sequenced in a study of T cell repertoires in cytomegalovirus infection. These receptors are not linked to any known antigen. A single record per CDR3 protein comes from TCRdb applying MiXCR to the reads. The data show roughly 120,000 distinct CDR3 sequences, with 25% to 35% seen just once and approximately 50% held by the top ten. The specimen comprised CD8+ T cells from cultured PBMCs, sampled from culture after CMV antigen stimulation. The origin of the receptors is a human donor in good health (CMV status not recorded). Some clones in this sample may be carry-over from other donors' samples.

This clonotype was observed a single time. The rearrangement joins TRBV7-9 to TRBJ2-7, with D perhaps TRBD2 (6 bases). CDR3 length: 13 residues. Germline V CDR1 and CDR2: SEHNR, FQNEAQ (reference sequence). The V and J ends lost 5 bases and 7 bases respectively, with 15 bases between them. Written as DNA, the CDR3 is TGTGCCAGCAGCCGGGACTCCCGGGGAGAGCAGTACTTC. Translation gives CASSRDSRGEQYF.

The V call is TRBV3-1, the J call TRBJ2-2; D is undetermined. There are 15 residues in the CDR3. The germline V and J ends were trimmed by 2 bases and 1 base, with 8 bases remaining between them. CDR1 LGHDT and CDR2 YNNKEL come from the germline V gene (reference sequence). CDR3 residues: CASSQSRRNTGELFF. The CDR3 coding sequence is TGTGCCAGCAGCCAATCTCGGAGGAACACCGGGGAGCTGTTTTTT.

The chain uses TRBV7-2 and TRBJ2-7; 11 bases agree with TRBD1. The germline V gene has CDR1 SGHTA and CDR2 FQGNSA. CDR3 length: 14 amino acids. Unmatched junction bases numbered 3, after V lost 3 bases and J lost 5 bases. DNA of the CDR3: TGTGCCAGCAGCTTGGGACAGGGGGGGGACGAGCAGTACTTC. It specifies CASSLGQGGDEQYF.

The chain carries TRBV20-1 and TRBJ2-1, with 10 positions matching TRBD2. Germline values: CDR1 DFQATT, CDR2 SNEGSKA (reference sequence). Trimming removed 4 bases from V and 4 bases from J; junction bases left unmatched: 7. The CDR3 sequence is 15 residues long. This CDR3 is CSATDSGGFYNEQFF. The CDR3 DNA reads TGCAGTGCTACGGATAGCGGGGGGTTTTACAATGAGCAGTTCTTC.

This clonotype has a handful of counts. The chain carries TRBV27 and TRBJ1-1; D may be TRBD1 (5 bases). Germline assignment: CDR1 MNHEY and CDR2 SMNVEV (reference sequence). The V gene lost 6 bases and the J gene lost 4 bases, with 18 bases spanning the gap. CDR3 size: 15 residues. The CDR3 protein is CASSPMGEATTEAFF. The CDR3 nucleotides read TGTGCCAGCAGCCCAATGGGGGAGGCGACCACTGAAGCTTTCTTT.

Of note for this clonotype: A read error may account for a junction end that differs from germline. The gene calls are TRBV5-6 and TRBJ1-1, with 9 bases fitting TRBD1. Germline loops: CDR1 SGHDT, CDR2 YYEEEE. There are 15 residues in the CDR3. The CDR3: CASTLGQGRYTEAFF. CDR3 nucleotide sequence: TGTGCCAGCACCTTGGGACAGGGACGGTACACTGAAGCTTTCTTT.

The CDR3 region has the DNA TGTGCCAGCTCACCACCATCCCAGGACGGGAGATATGGCTACACCTTC. Its translation: CASSPPSQDGRYGYTF. The rearrangement links TRBV18 to TRBJ1-2; D unclear. The germline V gene encodes CDR1 KGHSH and CDR2 LQKENI. The CDR3 spans 16 residues. Trimming pared 0 bases from V and 5 bases from J, leaving 16 bases between.

The gene calls are TRBV6-6 and TRBJ1-1; perhaps TRBD1 as D (5 bases). There are 15 residues in the CDR3. CDR1 is MNHNY, CDR2 SVGAGI, per germline (reference sequence). The V end was cut by 5 bases, the J end by 1 base, with 14 bases between. CDR3 nucleotide sequence: TGTGCCAGCAGTCGCCTGGGACGGGAGAACACTGAAGCTTTCTTT. Translation: CASSRLGRENTEAFF.

This clonotype was recorded a few times. The CDR3 protein is CASSNRGGVAYEQYF. The CDR3 nucleotides read TGTGCCAGCAGCAACCGTGGGGGGGTAGCCTACGAGCAGTACTTC. The V and J genes are TRBV13 and TRBJ2-7; TRBD2 matches at 7 bases. V shed 5 bases, J shed 2 bases, and the junction held 9 bases outside the gene matches. The V gene's germline CDR1 is PRHDT and CDR2 FYEKMQ (reference sequence). The CDR3 is made up of 15 amino acids.

This clonotype has more than one count but fewer than ten. The gene calls are TRBV4-1 and TRBJ1-1; no reliable D call. Trimming pared 1 base from V and 7 bases from J, leaving 10 bases between. This CDR3 contains 13 residues. Per the germline V gene, CDR1 is MGHRA and CDR2 is YSYEKL. The CDR3 spells CASSQGGGLEAFF. CDR3 DNA: TGCGCCAGCAGCCAAGGAGGCGGTCTTGAAGCTTTCTTT.

This clonotype appeared many times. The rearrangement uses TRBV7-2 and TRBJ2-7; D is unresolved. Germline assignment: CDR1 SGHTA and CDR2 FQGNSA. CDR3 length: 17 residues. Trimming pared 0 bases from V and 3 bases from J, leaving 18 bases between. CDR3 residues: CASSLAPAGGDIYEQYF. CDR3 coding DNA: TGTGCCAGCAGCTTAGCGCCGGCAGGCGGCGATATCTACGAGCAGTACTTC.

The V and J genes are TRBV29-1 and TRBJ2-2; D is perhaps TRBD1 or TRBD2 (5 bases each). V was clipped by 7 bases and J by 6 bases, with 18 bases between them. In germline, CDR1 is SQVTM, CDR2 ANQGSEA. The CDR3 runs to 14 residues. CDR3 DNA: TGCAGCGCCCAAGGATACCGGGGCTCCGGGGAGCTGTTTTTT. This gives the protein CSAQGYRGSGELFF.

This clonotype was detected a few times. The chain recombines TRBV9 with TRBJ2-1; TRBD2 matches 13 bases. CDR1 is SGDLS, CDR2 YYNGEE, per germline. The CDR3 consists of 16 residues. Trimming removed 4 bases from V and 6 bases from J; junction bases left unmatched: 7. The CDR3: CASSTPLAGGPNEQFF. CDR3 sequence (DNA): TGTGCCAGCAGCACCCCACTAGCGGGGGGGCCCAATGAGCAGTTCTTC.

There are a few counts of this clonotype. The chain has TRBV7-2 and TRBJ2-1; 10 bases map to TRBD1. This CDR3 is built from 15 residues. After removal of 5 bases from V and 7 bases from J, the junction contained 8 bases not matched to a gene. CDR1 and CDR2 from the germline V gene are SGHTA and FQGNSA. CDR3 sequence: CASSPTGGPWNEQFF. In nucleotides, the CDR3 is TGTGCCAGCAGCCCGACAGGGGGCCCATGGAATGAGCAGTTCTTC.

The CDR3: CASSQVGGLSYEQYF. The DNA for the CDR3 is TGCGCCAGCAGCCAAGTGGGAGGGCTCTCCTACGAGCAGTACTTC. This sequence joins TRBV4-3 and TRBJ2-7; 7 bases are shared with TRBD2. Germline CDR1 is LGHNA and CDR2 is YSLEER. The CDR3 loop spans 15 amino acids. V lost 1 base, J lost 0 bases, and 3 bases stayed unmatched.

This clonotype has only a few counts. The gene calls are TRBV6-6 and TRBJ1-5; D might be TRBD1 (5 bases). Germline V CDR1 and CDR2: MNHNY, SVGAGI (reference sequence). This CDR3 has 16 amino acids. Deletions cut 2 bases from V and 4 bases from J, with 15 bases between. The CDR3 nucleotides are TGTGCCAGCAGTTACCGACAGACTACGACTAATCAGCCCCAGCATTTT. Translating it yields CASSYRQTTTNQPQHF.